The sequence of this TCR beta chain was determined in a study of blood T cell repertoires in COVID-19. Germline CDR1 is SNHLY and CDR2 is FYNNEI. CDR3 length equals 14 residues. Trimming cost V 5 bases and J 4 bases; bases outside gene matches: 4. Clinical histories supplied by participants themselves formed the basis of cohort assignment. Produced via immunoSEQ multiplex PCR; TCRdb's table is partial and in-frame only. This table has some 350,000 clones, roughly nine tenths appearing once. The chain uses TRBV2 and TRBJ2-2; 7 positions agree with TRBD1. The TCR comes from a man between 18 and 35 years old who had recovered from COVID-19. Material: PBMCs or T cells enriched from blood (not recorded which). Here the CDR3 DNA reads TGTGCCAGCAGTAGCCGGGACAGCACCGGGGAGCTGTTTTTT. It translates to CASSSRDSTGELFF.